The T cell receptor beta chain described here comes from a study of T-cell memory formation after mild COVID-19. This CDR3 contains 15 residues. CDR1 and CDR2 (germline): SGHTA, FQGNSA. V was clipped by 5 bases and J by 7 bases; unmatched bases: 11. Remarks on this clonotype: The antigen remains undetermined.

General observations from the study: Whereas later expanders leaned CD4+, clones contracting day 15 to 85 showed a balanced CD4/CD8 makeup.

Amplification by 5'RACE using constant-segment primers produced TCR alpha and TCR beta cDNA libraries that carried sample barcodes and UMIs. TCRdb called the 5' RACE reads again in MiXCR, with one record for every CDR3 protein. The sample contains hundreds of thousands of distinct CDR3 sequences, 15% of which appear only once. The receptor was isolated from an adult woman who had mild COVID-19 (a few samples of this study predate the infection). Cell type and time point are not known. V and J are TRBV7-2 and TRBJ1-5; 7 bases map to TRBD1. Sequenced input: PBMCs or a T cell subset sorted from them (not recorded which). The CDR3 loop is CASSRSRQGGQPQHF. The CDR3 DNA reads as TGTGCCAGCAGCCGCTCTCGACAGGGAGGACAGCCCCAGCATTTT.